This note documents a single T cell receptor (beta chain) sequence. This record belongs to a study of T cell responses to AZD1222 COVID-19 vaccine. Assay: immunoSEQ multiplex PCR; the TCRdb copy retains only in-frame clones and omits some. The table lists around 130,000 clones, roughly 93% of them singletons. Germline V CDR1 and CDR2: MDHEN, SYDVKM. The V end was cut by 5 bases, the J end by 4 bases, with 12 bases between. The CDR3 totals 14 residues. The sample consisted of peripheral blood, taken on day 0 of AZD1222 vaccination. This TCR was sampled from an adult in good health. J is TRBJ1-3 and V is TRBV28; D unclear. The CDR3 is CASSVLKQGNTIYF. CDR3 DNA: TGTGCCAGCAGTGTACTAAAACAGGGAAACACCATATATTTT.